This note documents a single T cell receptor beta chain sequence. This table comes from immunoSEQ multiplex PCR, and its TCRdb copy is limited to in-frame clones, with some not included. The repertoire holds tens of thousands of clones, with around 92% as singletons. These data are taken from a study of T cell changes during pregnancy in multiple sclerosis. CDR1 is LNHDA, CDR2 SQIVND, per germline (reference sequence). V was clipped by 3 bases and J by 2 bases, with 13 bases between them. The CDR3 is 15 residues long. This clonotype was sampled from a female donor in good health, enrolled as a control in a pregnancy study. This chain joins TRBV19 and TRBJ1-1, with D perhaps matching TRBD1 (5 bases). The sequencing used peripheral blood, collected in the third trimester of pregnancy. CDR3 nucleotide sequence: TGTGCCAGTAGTATCGGACCAGGGATCAACACTGAAGCTTTCTTT. Protein sequence: CASSIGPGINTEAFF.